This T cell receptor beta chain was sequenced in a study of T cells in Graves' hyperthyroidism and ophthalmopathy (dated by TCRdb to between 2018 and 2021). The study in broad terms: A discovery cohort of about 100 patients, 43 with Graves' ophthalmopathy and approximately 57 with stable Graves' hyperthyroidism, was used to find distinguishing TCR V-J signatures. An independent validation cohort of under 20 hyperthyroidism patients and about 16 patients who later progressed to ophthalmopathy tested prospective prediction of ophthalmopathy. The approximately 97 discovery patients were randomly divided into training and test sets at a 7:3 ratio. The study also compared thyroid tissue and blood T-cell repertoires from more than five Graves' hyperthyroidism patients. Once sampling was done, hyperthyroidism patients were given methimazole at a starting dose of 30 mg daily, whereas ophthalmopathy patients were given high-dose intravenous methylprednisolone. The paper reports TCR Vbeta CDR3 sequencing of some 140 peripheral blood samples: approximately 43 ophthalmopathy, under 85 hyperthyroidism and around 17 progressor patients.

Exclusion was applied to patients with uncontrolled infections, other autoimmune diseases, pregnancy or lactation. Clinical symptoms, serum thyroxine and TRAb, thyroid ultrasound, and orbital computed tomography formed the basis for the diagnoses. Total RNA was extracted using Trizol reagent, and RNA quality was assessed on an Agilent 2100 Bioanalyzer. The TCR beta CDR3 regions were amplified from the RNA transcripts. The first round of RT-PCR for the TCR CDR3 was performed with the HTBI primer set and the Qiagen OneStep RT-PCR kit. Libraries were constructed in a second round of multiplex PCR, after which size selection and purification were carried out. The libraries were sequenced on an Illumina HiSeq2000 using paired-end 100 bp reads. Under the source paper's analysis protocol: SOAPnuke was used to process the raw data, throwing out any read that contained adapters or uncalled bases, had a mean Phred below 15, or lacked an exact constant-primer or identifier match. COPE v1.2.5 was used to merge high-quality paired reads, and clonotypes were defined as unique nucleotide sequences. MiTCR v1.1 was used to align the clonotypes against IMGT TRBV, TRBD and TRBJ reference segments. The analysis was restricted to V-J combinations with a frequency above 0.0001, which together covered 99.2% of the repertoires. A TCS score was defined as the ratio of F50 (clonal expansion) to E x V (chaos), with BLOSUM62-based TCRdist applied between CDR3 peptides within each V-J. Welch's t-statistics and random forest reduced approximately 520 V-J features to 10 to 15, which were used in a naive Bayes classifier (R e1071). Thyroid-blood repertoire similarity was quantified with the Morisita-Horn index. The public reads were reprocessed in TCRdb via fastp at Q25 and MiXCR, keeping in-frame beta chains. Every CDR3 protein is listed once, alongside the most common genes and DNA of its rows. The V and J calls come from TCRdb's annotation, not from the publication. The table for this sample lists 550,000 to 600,000 distinct CDR3 sequences; just over 45% of them were counted only once. The ten top clones hold around 17% of the sample.

This clonotype has more than one count but fewer than ten. The antigen it recognizes is unknown. No much larger clonotype is one base removed from it; base qualities were not supplied. The germline ends are 12 bases apart after V is trimmed by 4 bases and J by 3 bases. CDR1 is given as GTSNPN and CDR2 as SVGIG, both from the germline V gene (reference sequence). The CDR3 sequence holds 14 residues, the cysteine and phenylalanine included. Here the CDR3 DNA is all that survives: 42 bases in frame from base 1. Study-level results and caveats: Most expanded thyroid clonotypes (frequency above 0.001) were also found in blood, which suggests that blood repertoires may mirror thyroid immune responses. A model built on a 13 V-J signature distinguished ophthalmopathy from stable hyperthyroidism, reaching 85% to 90% sensitivity and about 81% specificity in cross-validation and 80%/75% in testing. During validation, the model predicted progression to ophthalmopathy a median of about 6.5 months ahead of onset, with around 70% sensitivity and less than 85% specificity. No statistical method was used to set the sample size in advance, and investigators knew the group allocation.

The sequenced sample was peripheral blood or thyroid tissue (not recorded which). The V gene is TRBV30 and the J gene is TRBJ1-4, with TRBD1 perhaps the D gene, on 6 matching bases. The TCR was taken from an adult woman with Graves' disease, either hyperthyroidism or ophthalmopathy (not recorded which). The CDR3 reads CAWNFRGPNEKLFF. The bases are TGTGCCTGGAATTTCAGGGGACCTAATGAAAAACTGTTTTTT.